These T cell receptor beta chains were read from a single sample in a study of Graves' ophthalmopathy and Graves' hyperthyroidism. Each CDR3 protein gets one entry after TCRdb re-called the multiplex PCR reads with MiXCR. The table includes about 480,000 distinct CDR3 sequences, around an eighth detected once. Input material: blood. These receptors all stem from a woman in her 30s with Graves' ophthalmopathy. The CDR3 runs from the conserved cysteine through the conserved F or W. Each record gives: V gene, J gene, CDR3 protein.

TRBV28	TRBJ1-5	CASSPVRWYQPQHF
TRBV28	TRBJ2-5	CASSVEPTYQETQCF
TRBV12-3/TRBV12-4	TRBJ2-5	CASSQGQGRRETQYF
TRBV11-1	TRBJ1-2	CASSHDGQAANYGYTF
TRBV28	TRBJ2-5	CASSMTVKGTQYF
TRBV12-3/TRBV12-4	TRBJ2-2	CASSLSFGGELFF
TRBV28	TRBJ1-1	CASSLSSKNTEAFF
TRBV6-4	TRBJ2-3	CASSLNLGDTQYF
TRBV12-3/TRBV12-4	TRBJ2-5	CASSSHSILTETQYF
TRBV19	TRBJ2-5	CASSKGPSQETQYF
TRBV5-6	TRBJ2-7	CASSLGGPSSYEQYF
TRBV6-1	TRBJ2-2	CASAAIINTGELFF